In this sample, the clone carrying this T cell receptor (beta chain) turned up once. The data originate from a study of CD8 T cells in Susac syndrome. Turning to the study itself: Active disease was present in about six of the sequenced Susac syndrome patients, and remission in eight or nine.

Random-hexamer reverse transcription was applied to roughly 0.5 to 1 ug RNA. By means of immunoSEQ multiplex PCR, TCR beta CDR3 spanning 54 Vbeta and 13 Jbeta underwent amplification. One entry per CDR3 protein results from TCRdb running MiXCR on the immunoSEQ multiplex PCR reads. The sample shows 150,000 to 200,000 distinct CDR3 sequences, 94% of them seen only once. Sequencing targeted TCR beta in blood CD8+ and CD4+ T cells. Both CD4+ and CD8+ T cells were negatively isolated, and TEMRA cells underwent FACS enrichment. This sequence originates from a human donor with Susac syndrome. The sequencing input was CD4+ T cells from PBMCs.

CDR3 in DNA: TGTGCCAGCAGCTCCGGAGGGGCCGATACGCAGTATTTT. Protein product: CASSSGGADTQYF. V and J are TRBV7-6 and TRBJ2-3; possibly TRBD2 for D (6 bases). Trimming left V 4 bases short and J 6 bases short, with 11 bases between. Germline V lookup: CDR1 SGHVS, CDR2 FNYEAQ. This CDR3 spans 13 amino acids.